This T cell receptor beta chain is drawn from a study of cytomegalovirus exposure and HLA in healthy donors. As for the study in general: In a previous analysis, some 110 million unique TCR beta sequences were found from roughly 200 million T cells. Unique TCRs numbering about 85 million, obtained from HLA-typed donors, made up an early data release.

The PCR used 60 Vbeta and 13 Jbeta primers. How the authors handled the data: Roughly 10 million shared chains were among approximately 87 million unique TCR beta chains counted in a later analysis. Clones were read by immunoSEQ multiplex PCR, and TCRdb kept only the in-frame ones, dropping some. From that table come the V and J calls and clone size; the DNA was used to work out D and trimming. The sample has 80,000 to 100,000 clones, 65% to 85% seen once. Study-wide results and caveats: Reportedly, a later analysis found an Asian-associated ancestry cluster had fewer N-insertions than the approximately 600-donor mean.

Concerning this clone: Its antigen is currently unknown.

This CDR3 has 15 amino acids. Trimming shortened V by 3 bases and J by 1 base, and 13 bases separated the two germline ends. Germline CDR1 and CDR2: SGHNT and YYREEE (reference sequence). The genes are TRBV5-4 and TRBJ1-1; D gene uncertain. The sequence was collected from a man aged 35 to 55 in good health and CMV-seropositive. Specimen: PBMCs. The CDR3 reads CASSWAGFGNTEAFF. DNA for the CDR3: TGTGCCAGCAGCTGGGCTGGGTTTGGGAACACTGAAGCTTTCTTT.